This is a list of T cell receptor beta chains from one sample in a study of blood T cells in healthy people across ages. Each CDR3 protein is one row after TCRdb ran MiXCR on the 5' RACE reads. The sample lists more than 900,000 distinct CDR3 sequences, under 30% seen once, with approximately 0.75% in the top ten. These data are also associated with another study on T cells of mothers and their children.

The sequenced sample was blood. The receptor source for this set is a girl aged 2-10 years in good health. CDR3s include the opening cysteine and the closing phenylalanine or tryptophan. A D gene is named only where the DNA matches it firmly. Size is stated for part of the rows, as once, few or many counts, or as a class when the clone is expanded.

V gene	clone size	D gene	J gene	CDR3 DNA	CDR3 protein
TRBV4-1	NA	NA	TRBJ1-6	TGCGCCAGCAGCCAAGTTGGCCCCCAATATTCACCCCTCCACTTT	CASSQVGPQYSPLHF
TRBV15	NA	TRBD1	TRBJ2-4	TGTGCCACCAGCAGAGATGGCCCCGGACAGGGTGAACAGATTCAGTACTTC	CATSRDGPGQGEQIQYF
TRBV10-3	few	TRBD1	TRBJ2-5	TGTGCCATCAGTGGCGGGACAGGGCAAGAGACCCAGTACTTC	CAISGGTGQETQYF
TRBV6-5	NA	NA	TRBJ1-3	TGTGCCAGCAGTTACCGTCGGGACGGTTTGGGGGTTACTGGAAACACCATATATTTT	CASSYRRDGLGVTGNTIYF
TRBV28	NA	TRBD2	TRBJ2-7	TGTGCCAGTAACAGTGAAGGGACTAGCGGCTACGAGCAGTACTTC	CASNSEGTSGYEQYF
TRBV12-3/TRBV12-4	many	NA	TRBJ2-4	TGTGCCAGCAGCCCCACATGGCTAGCCAAAAACATTCAGTACTTC	CASSPTWLAKNIQYF
TRBV20-1	few	TRBD1	TRBJ1-1	TGCAGTGCTACACCGGGACAGGGGCGCTGGGGGGCTTTCTTT	CSATPGQGRWGAFF
TRBV12-3/TRBV12-4	NA	NA	TRBJ1-2	TGTGCCAGCAGTACCCTCAGTAAGGGCTACACCTTC	CASSTLSKGYTF
TRBV6-5	few	NA	TRBJ1-1	TGTGCCAGCAGTTCCGGGACAATCGAAGCTTTCTTT	CASSSGTIEAFF
TRBV7-2	NA	TRBD1	TRBJ1-5	TGTGCCAGCAGCTTAGGGGGGGACAGGAATCAGCCCCAGCATTTT	CASSLGGDRNQPQHF
TRBV6-1	NA	TRBD2	TRBJ2-7	TGTGCCAGCAGTCGACCCTCTCAGGCGGGAGTTCACGAGCAGTACTTC	CASSRPSQAGVHEQYF
TRBV29-1	NA	TRBD2	TRBJ2-1	TGCAGCGTTGTAGCGGGTCCTGAGCAGTTCTTC	CSVVAGPEQFF
TRBV4-2	NA	NA	TRBJ2-5	TGTGCCAGCAGCCAAGGTTTAACGGGTGAGACCCAGTACTTC	CASSQGLTGETQYF
TRBV9	NA	NA	TRBJ2-4	TGTGCCAGCAGCAACAGTTTGTCCTCGATGGGGAACATTCAGTACTTC	CASSNSLSSMGNIQYF
TRBV6-5	NA	NA	TRBJ1-1	TGTGCCACCCAAGGTCCCACGGGGCACACTGAAGCTTTCTTT	CATQGPTGHTEAFF
TRBV12-3/TRBV12-4	NA	TRBD2	TRBJ2-2	TGTGCCAGCAGTGGGCGGGAGGTCGACACCGGGGAGCTGTTTTTT	CASSGREVDTGELFF
TRBV29-1	few	NA	TRBJ2-5	TGCAGCGCCTCCAGGGTGGTGGAGACCCAGTACTTC	CSASRVVETQYF
TRBV4-3	NA	NA	TRBJ2-5	TGCGCCAGCAGCCAAGGGGTAATACAAGAGACCCAGTACTTC	CASSQGVIQETQYF
TRBV7-2	few	TRBD1	TRBJ2-1	TGTGCCAGCAGCTTAGAAACAGGGGCGGAGCAGTTCTTC	CASSLETGAEQFF
TRBV7-2	NA	NA	TRBJ2-4	TGTGCCAGCAGCTTACGGCAGGGGATAAACATTCAGTACTTC	CASSLRQGINIQYF
TRBV12-3/TRBV12-4	few	NA	TRBJ1-5	TGTGCCAGCAGTTTACGAGGGGCCCCAGGAGGCAATCAGCCCCAGCATTTT	CASSLRGAPGGNQPQHF
TRBV20-1	few	TRBD1	TRBJ2-4	TGCAGTGCTAGACACGAAGGAGAGATACAGGGGACCAAAAACATTCAGTACTTC	CSARHEGEIQGTKNIQYF
TRBV25-1	many	NA	TRBJ2-6	TGTGCCAGCAGGGGAGATCTGGCCGGGGCCAACGTCCTGACTTTC	CASRGDLAGANVLTF
TRBV28	few	NA	TRBJ1-1	TGTGCCAGCAGCCGCCCGGACAGGAACACTGAAGCTTTCTTT	CASSRPDRNTEAFF
TRBV10-3	NA	NA	TRBJ2-7	TGTGCCATCCGTGCAGCCAAAAATTCCTACGAGCAGTACTTC	CAIRAAKNSYEQYF
TRBV7-2	few	NA	TRBJ2-5	TGTGCCAGCAGCTTGTTAACTAGTTTGGAGACCCAGTACTTC	CASSLLTSLETQYF